This TCR beta chain stems from a study of cytomegalovirus exposure and HLA in healthy donors. This clone is medium-sized. The antigen remains undetermined. The study, taken as a whole, reports: Overall, approximately 150 TCR beta chains were annotated as cytomegalovirus-associated. As a later analysis showed, a missense DCLRE1C variant was linked to trimming of TCR beta V- and J-genes.

The primer mix had 60 Vbeta and 13 Jbeta primers. Only in-frame clones appear in the TCRdb table, and some are missing; sequencing was by immunoSEQ multiplex PCR. The top ten clones hold approximately 7% of a sample with roughly 130,000 clones, about three quarters of them seen once. Material for sequencing was PBMCs. The TCR sequence derives from a man between 40 and 49 years old in good health and CMV-seropositive.

CDR3 in DNA: TGTGCCAGCAACATAAGTCCGAACACTGAAGCTTTCTTT. Its translation: CASNISPNTEAFF. The chain couples TRBV11-2 to TRBJ1-1, with D uncertain. The V end lost 7 bases, the J end lost 1 base, and 10 bases lay between the germline ends. Germline CDR1 is SGHAT and CDR2 is FQNNGV. This CDR3 is 13 amino acids long.